Presented here are 10 T cell receptor beta chains from one specimen sequenced in a study of identifying expanded T cells in peripheral blood. TCRdb keeps only in-frame clones here, not all; method: immunoSEQ multiplex PCR. The profile shows roughly 81,000 clones, around 83% of them singletons. The sequenced sample consisted of blood. Every receptor here comes from a person between 18 and 75 years old in good health.

The V gene is TRBV28, the J gene TRBJ2-5, with D hard to call. This CDR3 contains 12 residues. Germline CDR1 MDHEN, CDR2 SYDVKM. V was pared by 5 bases and J by 3 bases, with 7 bases between. CDR3 DNA: TGTGCCAGCAGTCCTCAAGAAGAGACCCAGTACTTC. Translated, it gives CASSPQEETQYF.

The chain links TRBV6-5 to TRBJ2-2; D unclear. Germline V gene lookup returns CDR1 MNHEY and CDR2 SVGAGI. There are 13 residues in the CDR3. Trimming stripped 0 bases from V and 1 base from J, with 0 bases between. The DNA for the CDR3 is TGTGCCAGCAGTTACTCGAACACCGGGGAGCTGTTTTTT. Amino acid sequence: CASSYSNTGELFF.

In its sample, this clone was seen once. The J gene is TRBJ2-4, the V gene TRBV2; tentatively, D is TRBD2 (6 bases). Germline assignment: CDR1 SNHLY and CDR2 FYNNEI. CDR3 length equals 14 residues. V lost 7 bases and J lost 7, with 17 bases in between. The CDR3 coding sequence is TGTGCCAGCACTCGAAATGTTCGGGGGAACATTCAGTACTTC. Translated: CASTRNVRGNIQYF. Variable domain in full (rest from reference TRBV2 and TRBJ2-4): EPEVTQTPSHQVTQMGQEVILRCVPISNHLYFYWYRQILGQKVEFLVSFYNNEISEKSEIFDDQFSVERPDGSNFTLKIRSTKLEDSAMYFCASTRNVRGNIQYFGAGTRLSVL.

This chain connects TRBV4-3 to TRBJ2-1, with a possible D match to TRBD2 (6 bases). This CDR3 is built from 15 residues. Trimming left V 1 base short and J 3 bases short, with 10 bases between. CDR1 LGHNA and CDR2 YSLEER come from the germline V gene. Here the CDR3 reads CASSQVASDYNEQFF. CDR3 sequence (DNA): TGCGCCAGCAGCCAAGTCGCTAGCGACTACAATGAGCAGTTCTTC.

The chain uses TRBV9 and TRBJ2-5; D is uncertain. The germline V gene encodes CDR1 SGDLS and CDR2 YYNGEE. CDR3 length: 15 amino acids. Trimming cost V 4 bases and J 1 base, with 14 bases left between them. CDR3 DNA sequence: TGTGCCAGCAGCCCTCCTGAAGGTACCCAAGAGACCCAGTACTTC. Encoded protein: CASSPPEGTQETQYF.

V and J are TRBV30 and TRBJ1-1; a possible D gene is TRBD1 (5 bases). Germline CDR1 and CDR2: GTSNPN and SVGIG (reference sequence). CDR3 length: 13 residues. V was clipped by 4 bases and J by 3 bases, with 12 bases between them. CDR3 sequence: CAWKGSGDTEAFF. CDR3 DNA: TGTGCCTGGAAGGGGTCAGGAGACACTGAAGCTTTCTTT.

This clone was picked up a small number of times. The chain employs TRBV19 and TRBJ1-5; D call uncertain. Germline CDR1 LNHDA, CDR2 SQIVND (reference sequence). V was pared by 7 bases and J by 3 bases, with 10 bases between. The CDR3 length is 13 residues. The CDR3 bases are TGTGCCAGTACCCCTAGGCCCAATCAGCCCCAGCATTTT. Its protein is CASTPRPNQPQHF.

This clone was counted once. This rearrangement joins TRBV7-3 to TRBJ2-1, with D possibly TRBD2 on 7 matching bases. Germline lookup yields CDR1 SGHTA and CDR2 FQGTGA. This CDR3 region has 14 residues. The V gene lost 0 bases and the J gene lost 8 bases, with 11 bases spanning the gap. CDR3 nucleotides: TGTGCCAGCAGCTTAACCATAGGGGGGGATGAGCAGTTCTTC. As protein: CASSLTIGGDEQFF.

The V call is TRBV28, the J call TRBJ1-1, with 7 bases matching TRBD1. V shed 2 bases, J shed 7 bases, and the junction held 1 base outside the gene matches. The CDR3 spans 12 residues. Germline lookup yields CDR1 MDHEN and CDR2 SYDVKM. The CDR3 DNA follows: TGTGCCAGCAGTTTAGGGACAGATGAAGCTTTCTTT. Encoded protein: CASSLGTDEAFF.

This clone was detected only a few times. V and J are TRBV7-9 and TRBJ1-2, with no clear D. Germline V gives CDR1 SEHNR, CDR2 FQNEAQ (reference sequence). The CDR3 sequence is 13 residues long. Between the trimmed V and J ends, which lost 1 base and 6 bases, there was a span of 9 bases. The DNA of the CDR3 is TGTGCCAGCAGCTTAGGGGGAATTGATGGCTACACCTTC. Translation gives CASSLGGIDGYTF.